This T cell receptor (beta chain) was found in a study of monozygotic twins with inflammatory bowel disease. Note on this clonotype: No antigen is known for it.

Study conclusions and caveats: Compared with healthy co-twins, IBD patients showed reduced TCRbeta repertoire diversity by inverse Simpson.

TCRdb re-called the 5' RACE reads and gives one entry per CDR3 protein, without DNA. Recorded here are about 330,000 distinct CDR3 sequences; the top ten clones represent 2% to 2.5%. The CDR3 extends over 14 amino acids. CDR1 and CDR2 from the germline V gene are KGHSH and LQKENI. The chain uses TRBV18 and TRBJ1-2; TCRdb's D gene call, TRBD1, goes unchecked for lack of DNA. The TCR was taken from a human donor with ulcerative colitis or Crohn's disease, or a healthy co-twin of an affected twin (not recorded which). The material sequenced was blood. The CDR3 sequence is CASSPTGQYYGYTF.